This paragraph reports one T cell receptor (beta chain). Germline V gene data show CDR1 as SGHRS and CDR2 as YFSETQ. V dropped 0 bases and J dropped 0 bases, with 9 bases sitting between them. CDR3 size: 15 residues. This entry comes from a study of cytomegalovirus exposure and HLA in healthy donors. Vbeta (60) and Jbeta (13) primers were used in the PCR. Profiling relied on immunoSEQ multiplex PCR, and the TCRdb table lists in-frame clones only, not all of them. Of tens of thousands of clones listed, over 9% are singletons. Sequencing was carried out using PBMCs. J is TRBJ1-1 and V is TRBV5-1, with D unclear. This TCR was sampled from a man between 60 and 75 years old in good health and CMV-seropositive. The CDR3 sequence is CASSLALGMNTEAFF. CDR3 nucleotides: TGCGCCAGCAGCTTGGCCCTTGGCATGAACACTGAAGCTTTCTTT.